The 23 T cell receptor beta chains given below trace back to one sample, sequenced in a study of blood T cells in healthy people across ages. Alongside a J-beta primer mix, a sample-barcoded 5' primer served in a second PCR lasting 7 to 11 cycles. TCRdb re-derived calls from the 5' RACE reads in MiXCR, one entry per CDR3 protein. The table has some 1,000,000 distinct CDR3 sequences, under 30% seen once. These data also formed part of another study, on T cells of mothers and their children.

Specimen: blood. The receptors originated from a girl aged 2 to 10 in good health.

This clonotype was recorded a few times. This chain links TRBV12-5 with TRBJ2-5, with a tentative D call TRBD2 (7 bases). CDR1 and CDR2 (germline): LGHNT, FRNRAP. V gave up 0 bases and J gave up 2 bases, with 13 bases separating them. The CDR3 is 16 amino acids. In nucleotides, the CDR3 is TGTGCTAGTGGTTTGGTACGAGGGGGGGGACAAGAGACCCAGTACTTC. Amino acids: CASGLVRGGGQETQYF. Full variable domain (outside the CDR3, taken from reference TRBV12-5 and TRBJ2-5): DARVTQTPRHKVTEMGQEVTMRCQPILGHNTVFWYRQTMMQGLELLAYFRNRAPLDDSGMPKDRFSAEMPDATLATLKIQPSEPRDSAVYFCASGLVRGGGQETQYFGPGTRLLVL.

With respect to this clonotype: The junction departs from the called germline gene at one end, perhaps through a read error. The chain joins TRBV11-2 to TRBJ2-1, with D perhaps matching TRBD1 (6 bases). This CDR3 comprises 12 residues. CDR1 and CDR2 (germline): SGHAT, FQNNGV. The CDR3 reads CASMQGYNEQFF. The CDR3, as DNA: TGCGCCAGCATGCAGGGGTACAATGAGCAGTTCTTC.

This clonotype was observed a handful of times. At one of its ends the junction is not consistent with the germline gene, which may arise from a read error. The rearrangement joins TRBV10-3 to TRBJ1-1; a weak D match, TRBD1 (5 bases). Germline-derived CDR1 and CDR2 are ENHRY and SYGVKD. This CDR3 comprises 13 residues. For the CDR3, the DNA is TGTGCCATCAGTCGGGACTTGAACACTGAAGCCTTCTTT. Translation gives CAISRDLNTEAFF.

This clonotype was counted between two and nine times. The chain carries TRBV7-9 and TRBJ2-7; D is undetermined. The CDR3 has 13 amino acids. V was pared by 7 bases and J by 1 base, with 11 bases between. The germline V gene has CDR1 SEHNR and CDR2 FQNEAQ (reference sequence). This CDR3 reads CASTGRISYEQYF. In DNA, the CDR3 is TGTGCCAGCACGGGCAGGATTTCCTACGAGCAGTACTTC.

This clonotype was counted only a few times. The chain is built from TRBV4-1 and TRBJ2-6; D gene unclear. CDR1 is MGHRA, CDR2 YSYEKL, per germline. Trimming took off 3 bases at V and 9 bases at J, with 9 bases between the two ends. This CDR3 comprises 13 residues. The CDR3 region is CASSQALVNVLTF. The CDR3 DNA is TGCGCCAGCAGCCAGGCCCTGGTCAACGTCCTGACTTTC.

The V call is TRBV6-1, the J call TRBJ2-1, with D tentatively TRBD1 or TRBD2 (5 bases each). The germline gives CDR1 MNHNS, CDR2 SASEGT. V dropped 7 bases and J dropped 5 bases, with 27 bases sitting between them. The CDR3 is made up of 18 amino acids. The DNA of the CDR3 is TGTGCCAGCATCGCCCGTAGGGACCTTCAGCCCTCGGACAATGAGCAGTTCTTC. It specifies CASIARRDLQPSDNEQFF.

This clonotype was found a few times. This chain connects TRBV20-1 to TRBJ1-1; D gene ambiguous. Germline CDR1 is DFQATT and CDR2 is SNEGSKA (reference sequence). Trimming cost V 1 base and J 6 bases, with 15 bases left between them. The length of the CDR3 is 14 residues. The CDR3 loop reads CSARGLSRYAEAFF. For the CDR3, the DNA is TGCAGTGCTAGAGGACTGTCACGCTACGCTGAAGCTTTCTTT.

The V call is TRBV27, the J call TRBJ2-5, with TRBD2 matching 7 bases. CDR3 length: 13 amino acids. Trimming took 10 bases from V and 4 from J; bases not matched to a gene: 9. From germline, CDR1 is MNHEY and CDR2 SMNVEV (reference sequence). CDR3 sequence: CATASGIAETQYF. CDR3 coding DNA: TGTGCCACCGCAAGCGGGATTGCAGAGACCCAGTACTTC.

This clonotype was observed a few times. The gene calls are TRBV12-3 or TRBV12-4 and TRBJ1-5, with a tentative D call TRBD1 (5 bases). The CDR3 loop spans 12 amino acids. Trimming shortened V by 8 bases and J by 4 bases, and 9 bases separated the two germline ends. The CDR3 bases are TGTGCCAGCCGACAGCCTAATCAGCCCCAGCATTTT. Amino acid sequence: CASRQPNQPQHF.

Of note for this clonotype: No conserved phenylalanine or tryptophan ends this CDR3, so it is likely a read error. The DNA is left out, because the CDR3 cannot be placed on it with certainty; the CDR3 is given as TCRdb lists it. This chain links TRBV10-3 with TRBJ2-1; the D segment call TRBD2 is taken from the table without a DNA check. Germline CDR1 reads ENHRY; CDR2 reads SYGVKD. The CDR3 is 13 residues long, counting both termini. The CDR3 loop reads CAISVDGTSGRAV.

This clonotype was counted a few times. The CDR3 bases are TGTGCCAGCAGCGGACCAGGGCATGAGCAGTTCTTC. Amino acid sequence: CASSGPGHEQFF. The J gene is TRBJ2-1, the V gene TRBV7-9; possibly TRBD1 for D (5 bases). Trimming stripped 5 bases from V and 8 bases from J, with 10 bases between. The CDR3 contains 12 residues. The V gene's germline CDR1 is SEHNR and CDR2 FQNEAQ (reference sequence).

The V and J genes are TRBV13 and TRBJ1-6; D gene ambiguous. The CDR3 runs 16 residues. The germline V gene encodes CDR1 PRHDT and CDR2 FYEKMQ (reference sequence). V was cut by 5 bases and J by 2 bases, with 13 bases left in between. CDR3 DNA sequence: TGTGCCAGCAGCCAAACGAGCACTACCTATAATTCACCCCTCCACTTT. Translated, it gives CASSQTSTTYNSPLHF.

The CDR3 sequence: CASSEAPFRAGGNEQFF. As DNA, the CDR3 is TGTGCCAGCAGTGAGGCCCCTTTCCGCGCTGGGGGCAATGAGCAGTTCTTC. The chain employs TRBV6-1 and TRBJ2-1; perhaps D is TRBD1 or TRBD2 (5 bases each). The CDR3 is 17 amino acids. Trimming removed 3 bases from V and 6 bases from J, with 21 bases in between. CDR1 MNHNS and CDR2 SASEGT come from the germline V gene.

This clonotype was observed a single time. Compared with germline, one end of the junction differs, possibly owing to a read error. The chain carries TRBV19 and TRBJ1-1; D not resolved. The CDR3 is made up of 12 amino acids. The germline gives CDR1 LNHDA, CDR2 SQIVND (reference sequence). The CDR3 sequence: CASRWMNTEAFF. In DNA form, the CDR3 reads TGTGCCAGTCGCTGGATGAACACTGAAGCCTTCTTT.

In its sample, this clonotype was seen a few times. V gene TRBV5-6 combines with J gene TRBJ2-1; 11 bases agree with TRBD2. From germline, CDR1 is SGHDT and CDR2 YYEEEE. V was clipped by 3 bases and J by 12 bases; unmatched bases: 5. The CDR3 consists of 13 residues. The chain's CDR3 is CASSSGLAARQFF. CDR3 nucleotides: TGTGCCAGCAGCTCGGGACTAGCGGCCAGGCAGTTCTTC.

DNA of the CDR3: TGTGCCAGCTCACCAGGGCCCGGGGACGAGCAGTACTTC. This translates into CASSPGPGDEQYF. The rearrangement links TRBV18 to TRBJ2-7, with D possibly being TRBD2 (5 bases). CDR1 and CDR2 from the germline V gene are KGHSH and LQKENI. The CDR3 runs 13 residues. The V gene lost 2 bases and the J gene lost 5 bases, with 10 bases spanning the gap.

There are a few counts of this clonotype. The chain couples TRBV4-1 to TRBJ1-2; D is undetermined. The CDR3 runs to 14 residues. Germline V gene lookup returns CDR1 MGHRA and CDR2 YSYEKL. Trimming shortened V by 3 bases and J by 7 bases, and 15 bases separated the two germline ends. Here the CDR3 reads CASSQAGLSGGYTF. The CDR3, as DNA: TGCGCCAGCAGCCAGGCGGGGTTGTCTGGTGGCTACACCTTC.

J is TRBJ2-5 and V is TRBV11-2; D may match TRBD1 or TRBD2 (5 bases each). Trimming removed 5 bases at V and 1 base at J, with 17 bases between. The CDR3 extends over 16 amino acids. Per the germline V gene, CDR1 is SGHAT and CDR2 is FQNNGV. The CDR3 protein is CASSPGSGRTQETQYF. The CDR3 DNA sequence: TGTGCCAGCAGCCCAGGGTCGGGACGGACCCAAGAGACCCAGTACTTC. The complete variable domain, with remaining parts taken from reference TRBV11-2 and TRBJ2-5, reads EAGVAQSPRYKIIEKRQSVAFWCNPISGHATLYWYQQILGQGPKLLIQFQNNGVVDDSQLPKDRFSAERLKGVDSTLKIQPAKLEDSAVYLCASSPGSGRTQETQYFGPGTRLLVL.

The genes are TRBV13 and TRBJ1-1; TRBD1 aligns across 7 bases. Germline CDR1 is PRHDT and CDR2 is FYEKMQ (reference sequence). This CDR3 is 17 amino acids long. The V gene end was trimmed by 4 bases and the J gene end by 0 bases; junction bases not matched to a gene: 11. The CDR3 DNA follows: TGTGCCAGCAGCTCCCTACAGGGGCCCAATTTGAACACTGAAGCTTTCTTT. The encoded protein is CASSSLQGPNLNTEAFF.

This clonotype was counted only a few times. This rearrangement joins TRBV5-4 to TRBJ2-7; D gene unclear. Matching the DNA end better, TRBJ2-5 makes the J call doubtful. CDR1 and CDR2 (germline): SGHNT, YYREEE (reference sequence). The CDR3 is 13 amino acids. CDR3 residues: CASSPPGSETQYF. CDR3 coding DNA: TGTGCCAGCAGCCCCCCTGGCTCGGAGACCCAGTACTTC.

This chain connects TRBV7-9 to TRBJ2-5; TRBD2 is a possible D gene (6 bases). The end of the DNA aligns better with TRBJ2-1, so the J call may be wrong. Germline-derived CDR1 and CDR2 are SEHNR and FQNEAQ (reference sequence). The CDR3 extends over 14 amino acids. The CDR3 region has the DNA TGTGCCAGCGGTTGGGACTTAGCGATTTATGAGCAGTTCTTC. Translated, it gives CASGWDLAIYEQFF.

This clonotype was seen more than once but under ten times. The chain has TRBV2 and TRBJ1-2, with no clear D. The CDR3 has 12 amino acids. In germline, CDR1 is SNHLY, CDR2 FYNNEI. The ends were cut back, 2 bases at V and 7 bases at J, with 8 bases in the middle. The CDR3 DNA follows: TGTGCCAGCAGTGAAAAACAGAGTGGCTACACCTTC. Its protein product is CASSEKQSGYTF. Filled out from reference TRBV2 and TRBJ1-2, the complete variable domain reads EPEVTQTPSHQVTQMGQEVILRCVPISNHLYFYWYRQILGQKVEFLVSFYNNEISEKSEIFDDQFSVERPDGSNFTLKIRSTKLEDSAMYFCASSEKQSGYTFGSGTRLTVV.

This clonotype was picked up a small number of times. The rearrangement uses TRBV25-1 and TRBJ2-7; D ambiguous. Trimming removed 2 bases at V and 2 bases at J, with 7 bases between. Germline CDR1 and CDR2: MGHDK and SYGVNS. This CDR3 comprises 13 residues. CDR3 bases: TGTGCCAGCAGTGAAGACAATACCTACGAGCAGTACTTC. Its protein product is CASSEDNTYEQYF.